The rows below give T cell receptor beta chains drawn from one sample of a study of T cell responses to AZD1222 COVID-19 vaccine. Data came from immunoSEQ multiplex PCR; TCRdb stores just in-frame clones and leaves some out. The sample contains roughly 180,000 clones, over 85% of which appear only once. The material sequenced was peripheral blood, taken 28 days after the second dose of the MenACWY control vaccine. These receptors were taken from an adult who received the MenACWY meningococcal vaccine as a control. The CDR3 runs from the conserved cysteine through the conserved F or W. Each record gives: D gene, clone size, V gene, J gene, CDR3 protein, CDR3 DNA. D genes are given only for firm matches. Clone size is not always given. Where it is, it says once, few, many or a class for expanded clones.

D: NA
size: NA
V: TRBV6-4
J: TRBJ1-2
CDR3: CASSESQGNYGYTF
DNA: TGTGCCAGCAGTGAGTCCCAGGGGAACTATGGCTACACCTTC

D: TRBD1
size: NA
V: TRBV15
J: TRBJ1-5
CDR3: CATSRDRGRGNQPQHF
DNA: TGTGCCACCAGCAGAGACAGGGGGCGCGGGAATCAGCCCCAGCATTTT

D: TRBD2
size: NA
V: TRBV7-2
J: TRBJ2-5
CDR3: CASSLALLAGGPETQYF
DNA: TGTGCCAGCAGCTTAGCGTTACTAGCGGGGGGGCCCGAGACCCAGTACTTC

D: NA
size: NA
V: TRBV24-1
J: TRBJ2-1
CDR3: CATSEPGRTNEQFF
DNA: TGTGCCACCAGTGAACCGGGACGGACGAATGAGCAGTTCTTC

D: TRBD1
size: NA
V: TRBV5-4
J: TRBJ1-2
CDR3: CASSLRTGGNGYTF
DNA: TGTGCCAGCAGCTTGCGAACAGGGGGAAATGGCTACACCTTC

D: NA
size: NA
V: TRBV30
J: TRBJ1-3
CDR3: CAWTGHGNTIYF
DNA: TGTGCCTGGACAGGGCACGGAAACACCATATATTTT

D: TRBD1
size: once
V: TRBV6-1
J: TRBJ1-3
CDR3: CASSEAQGASGNTIYF
DNA: TGTGCCAGCAGTGAAGCTCAGGGGGCTTCGGGAAACACCATATATTTT

D: TRBD1
size: NA
V: TRBV7-8
J: TRBJ1-6
CDR3: CASSIQGTGYSPLHF
DNA: TGTGCCAGCAGCATACAAGGGACAGGGTATTCACCCCTCCACTTT

D: NA
size: NA
V: TRBV19
J: TRBJ1-5
CDR3: CASSWGGSNQPQHF
DNA: TGTGCCAGTAGTTGGGGGGGAAGCAATCAGCCCCAGCATTTT

D: NA
size: NA
V: TRBV3-1/TRBV3-2
J: TRBJ1-5
CDR3: CASSQVGGSPNQPQHF
DNA: TGTGCCAGCAGCCAAGTCGGGGGGAGCCCCAATCAGCCCCAGCATTTT

D: TRBD1
size: NA
V: TRBV29-1
J: TRBJ1-1
CDR3: CSVRTGTGGNTEAFF
DNA: TGCAGCGTAAGAACCGGGACAGGGGGTAACACTGAAGCTTTCTTT

D: TRBD2
size: NA
V: TRBV6-2/TRBV6-3
J: TRBJ2-5
CDR3: CASSSLGSGGRRTQYF
DNA: TGTGCCAGCAGTTCCCTGGGTAGCGGGGGCCGGAGGACCCAGTACTTC

D: TRBD1
size: NA
V: TRBV5-6
J: TRBJ1-2
CDR3: CASSPGQGGLSNYGYTF
DNA: TGTGCCAGCAGCCCAGGACAGGGGGGACTCTCTAACTATGGCTACACCTTC

D: NA
size: NA
V: TRBV7-3
J: TRBJ2-1
CDR3: CASSLIQGNRNEQFF
DNA: TGTGCCAGCAGCTTAATTCAGGGAAATAGGAATGAGCAGTTCTTC

D: NA
size: few
V: TRBV3-1/TRBV3-2
J: TRBJ1-3
CDR3: CASSQQGRTGNTIYF
DNA: TGTGCCAGCAGCCAACAAGGGCGAACTGGAAACACCATATATTTT

D: NA
size: NA
V: TRBV7-9
J: TRBJ1-1
CDR3: CASSFGAGTEAFF
DNA: TGTGCCAGCAGCTTCGGGGCGGGCACTGAAGCTTTCTTT

D: NA
size: NA
V: TRBV5-5
J: TRBJ1-5
CDR3: CASSLVVLNQPQHF
DNA: TGTGCCAGCAGCTTGGTAGTCCTCAATCAGCCCCAGCATTTT